The 3 T cell receptor beta chains below come from one sample, sequenced in a study of long-term antiretroviral therapy in people with HIV (dated 2022 in TCRdb). Sequencing of the TRB variable region was done with the immunoSEQ hsTCRB v3.0 assay at survey level resolution. TCRdb stores this immuneACCESS table with in-frame sequences only. Part of the clones is absent; in the studies checked, under half of the shortfall reflects unresolved V genes, and no reason is known for the rest. For this sample the table gives around 29,000 clones, of which nearly 95% were detected only once. The ten most abundant clones make up about 6.4% of the sample. The sequencing here drew on unsorted PBMCs, taken around 6.3 years after starting antiretroviral therapy. These receptors were taken from a woman aged 40-49 years with HIV.

The gene calls are TRBV4-1 and TRBJ2-7; 7 bases fit TRBD1. V gave up 5 bases and J gave up 0 bases; unmatched junction bases: 7. This CDR3 has 15 residues. CDR1 is MGHRA and CDR2 is YSYEKL in the germline V gene. CDR3 in DNA: TGCGCCAGCAGCGAGTCCGGGACAGCCTCCTACGAGCAGTACTTC. Translating gives CASSESGTASYEQYF.

The chain carries TRBV5-6 and TRBJ1-5; 9 bases line up with TRBD1. The V gene's germline CDR1 is SGHDT and CDR2 YYEEEE. The ends lost 0 bases at V and 1 base at J; junction bases unmatched: 5. The CDR3 has 17 residues. Here the CDR3 reads CASSLGTGGRSNQPQHF. CDR3 bases: TGTGCCAGCAGCTTGGGAACAGGGGGCCGGAGCAATCAGCCCCAGCATTTT.

The J gene is TRBJ1-3, the V gene TRBV5-6, with D hard to call. The germline V gene encodes CDR1 SGHDT and CDR2 YYEEEE. V lost 3 bases and J lost 11, with 15 bases in between. The CDR3 runs to 13 residues. The DNA of the CDR3 is TGTGCCAGCAGCTCGGATCCTTCATTTGCCATATATTTT. The encoded protein is CASSSDPSFAIYF. Together with reference TRBV5-6 and TRBJ1-3, the CDR3 gives the full variable domain: DAGVTQSPTHLIKTRGQQVTLRCSPKSGHDTVSWYQQALGQGPQFIFQYYEEEERQRGNFPDRFSGHQFPNYSSELNVNALLLGDSALYLCASSSDPSFAIYFGEGSWLTVV.